This T cell receptor beta chain was recovered during a study of breast tumors, draining lymph nodes, adjacent tissues. TCRdb reprocessed the multiplex PCR reads with MiXCR, giving one entry per CDR3 protein. The sample has about 270,000 distinct CDR3 sequences; over 25% are singletons. This clonotype was seen ten or more times. A read error may account for a junction end that differs from germline. The germline CDR1 and CDR2 sequences are SGHVS and FNYEAQ. The CDR3 totals 18 residues. Axillary draining lymph nodes of breast cancer patients supplied the node samples. The sequencing input was axillary lymph node tissue. V is TRBV7-6 and J is TRBJ1-6, with TRBD1 as a possible D gene (5 bases). This TCR came from a female donor with breast cancer. Some clones in this sample may be carry-over from other donors' samples. This chain's CDR3 is CASSLVRGGKGYNPPLHF. The CDR3, as DNA: TGTGCCAGCAGCTTAGTTCGCGGGGGGAAAGGCTATAATCCACCCCTCCACTTT.